This entry features one TCR beta chain sequence. Its antigen is still unknown. These data come from a study of cytomegalovirus exposure and HLA in healthy donors. The PCR employed 60 Vbeta primers together with 13 Jbeta primers. This table comes from immunoSEQ multiplex PCR, and its TCRdb copy is limited to in-frame clones, with some not included. The table shows 85,000 to 120,000 clones, with over 70% occurring only once. General study results and limits: Investigators reported 150 to 200 TCR beta chains as tied to cytomegalovirus.

In germline, CDR1 is SGHTA, CDR2 FQGTGA. This CDR3 has 16 amino acids. V gave up 2 bases and J gave up 3 bases, with 16 bases separating them. The chain carries TRBV7-3 and TRBJ2-5; D may be TRBD2 (6 bases). The sequence was collected from a male donor in good health and CMV-seropositive. Sequenced sample: PBMCs. The CDR3 region has the DNA TGTGCCAGCAGCTTAGGCCGATTCACGGGGGAAGAGACCCAGTACTTC. Translation gives CASSLGRFTGEETQYF.